These T cell receptor beta chains were read from a single sample in a study of blood T cell repertoires in COVID-19. TCRdb's copy holds only in-frame clones and misses some; the assay was immunoSEQ multiplex PCR. The table has 150,000 to 200,000 clones, 80% to 90% seen once. The specimen sequenced was peripheral blood. The receptors shown here come from a woman between 65 and 79 years old with COVID-19, enrolled during active disease. CDR3s leave out the opening cysteine and the closing phenylalanine or tryptophan. Some rows have no size entry. The others give once, few or many, or a class for an expanded clone.

TRBJ1-1 | - | TRBV5-1 | ASSLQGANTEAF
TRBJ1-2 | - | TRBV28 | ASSLGGYGYT
TRBJ2-5 | - | TRBV5-1 | ASSLGDRPQETQY
TRBJ2-5 | - | TRBV19 | ASSSESSGPQETQY
TRBJ2-1 | - | TRBV9 | ASSPRDGTVYNEQF
TRBJ2-6 | - | TRBV10-1 | ASRGQGSSGANVLT
TRBJ2-7 | - | TRBV19 | ASRPHGQGYEQY
TRBJ1-1 | - | TRBV6-5 | ASSLQANTEAF
TRBJ1-1 | once | TRBV9 | ASSVVDTRQAEAF
TRBJ1-1 | - | TRBV5-6 | ASSLLGGMAAF
TRBJ2-1 | - | TRBV14 | ASSLGTVYNEQF
TRBJ2-7 | - | TRBV18 | ASSPGNPVSYEQY
TRBJ2-1 | - | TRBV10-3 | AISEFSGSNEQF